The 24 T cell receptor beta chains presented below share a single source sample, sequenced in a study of blood T cell repertoires in COVID-19. Produced via immunoSEQ multiplex PCR; TCRdb's table is partial and in-frame only. Of under 350,000 clones listed, 75% to 90% are singletons. Sequencing input: peripheral blood. These receptors all come from a man between 60 and 70 years old who had recovered from COVID-19.

This chain uses TRBV9 with TRBJ2-4; D not resolved. CDR3 length: 16 amino acids. The germline gives CDR1 SGDLS, CDR2 YYNGEE. V was trimmed by 0 bases and J by 1 base, leaving 11 bases between them. CDR3 protein: CASSVGSSEAKNIQYF. DNA for the CDR3: TGTGCCAGCAGCGTAGGTTCCAGCGAGGCCAAAAACATTCAGTACTTC.

There are a few counts of this clone. The rearrangement links TRBV9 to TRBJ1-1; tentative D call: TRBD1 (5 bases). The CDR3 loop spans 14 amino acids. V was shortened by 0 bases and J by 4 bases, with 10 bases between the two germline ends. Germline V gives CDR1 SGDLS, CDR2 YYNGEE. The chain's CDR3 is CASSVASQGTEAFF. CDR3 in DNA: TGTGCCAGCAGCGTAGCCAGTCAGGGCACTGAAGCTTTCTTT.

This sequence joins TRBV7-2 and TRBJ2-5; the D gene is possibly TRBD2 (5 bases). The germline V gene has CDR1 SGHTA and CDR2 FQGNSA. CDR3 length: 16 residues. V lost 5 bases to trimming and J lost 8 bases, with 24 bases between them. CDR3 sequence: CASSGGPSVRAPTQYF. CDR3 nucleotides: TGTGCCAGCAGCGGAGGACCCAGTGTCCGGGCACCAACCCAGTACTTC.

V and J are TRBV25-1 and TRBJ1-2, with D tentatively TRBD1 (6 bases). CDR1 and CDR2 from the germline V gene are MGHDK and SYGVNS. Trimming cost V 5 bases and J 7 bases, with 20 bases left between them. This CDR3 comprises 15 residues. CDR3 DNA sequence: TGTGCCAGCAGTCCACAGGGCCGGGGTATGAGTGGCTACACCTTC. Translation gives CASSPQGRGMSGYTF.

V and J are TRBV29-1 and TRBJ2-1; 11 bases are a match to TRBD2. J lost 0 bases, V lost 5 bases, and 9 bases had no gene match. The germline V gene encodes CDR1 SQVTM and CDR2 ANQGSEA. The CDR3 length is 17 residues. In DNA form, the CDR3 reads TGCAGCGTTTTAGGGACTAGCGGAGGGAACTCCTACAATGAGCAGTTCTTC. Its protein is CSVLGTSGGNSYNEQFF.

Comments on this clone: At one boundary the junction diverges from the germline segment, which might be a read error. The rearrangement joins TRBV6-1 to TRBJ2-7; 7 positions agree with TRBD1. The CDR3 consists of 13 residues. Germline lookup yields CDR1 MNHNS and CDR2 SASEGT. The CDR3 spells CASSETRQGWARF. CDR3 DNA sequence: TGTGCCAGCAGTGAAACAAGACAGGGTTGGGCGAGGTTC.

The chain links TRBV2 to TRBJ1-4, with D hard to call. Germline V gives CDR1 SNHLY, CDR2 FYNNEI. The CDR3 sequence is 16 residues long. The ends were cut back, 0 bases at V and 3 bases at J, with 11 bases in the middle. CDR3 amino acids: CASSEARDGANEKLFF. DNA of the CDR3: TGTGCCAGCAGTGAAGCGCGAGACGGAGCTAATGAAAAACTGTTTTTT.

CDR3 amino acids: CASSRWEGPVDTQYF. The CDR3 DNA follows: TGTGCCAGTAGTAGGTGGGAGGGCCCCGTAGATACGCAGTATTTT. V gene TRBV19 combines with J gene TRBJ2-3, with TRBD2 identical over 7 bases. The trim removed 4 bases at V and 5 bases at J, leaving 9 bases unmatched. Germline lookup yields CDR1 LNHDA and CDR2 SQIVND (reference sequence). This CDR3 contains 15 residues. Using reference TRBV19 and TRBJ2-3 for the parts outside the CDR3, the full variable domain is DGGITQSPKYLFRKEGQNVTLSCEQNLNHDAMYWYRQDPGQGLRLIYYSQIVNDFQKGDIAEGYSVSREKKESFPLTVTSAQKNPTAFYLCASSRWEGPVDTQYFGPGTRLTVL.

The sample holds one count of this clone. The V and J genes are TRBV6-1 and TRBJ2-4; D may be TRBD1 (6 bases). The V end was cut by 1 base, the J end by 0 bases, with 16 bases between. The length of the CDR3 is 18 residues. CDR1 MNHNS and CDR2 SASEGT come from the germline V gene. The CDR3 here is CASSEVSPGAIAKNIQYF. CDR3 DNA sequence: TGTGCCAGCAGTGAAGTATCACCAGGGGCGATAGCCAAAAACATTCAGTACTTC.

This chain joins TRBV14 and TRBJ2-3, with 9 bases identical to TRBD2. The J segment lost 5 bases and the V segment lost 1 base, leaving 10 bases of the junction unmatched. From germline, CDR1 is SGHDN and CDR2 FVKESK. The CDR3 is 17 residues long. Written as DNA, the CDR3 is TGTGCCAGCAGCCAAGCGGGGATCCTAGCGGGGCGAGATACGCAGTATTTT. Its protein product is CASSQAGILAGRDTQYF.

This clone was observed a few times. The rearrangement links TRBV19 to TRBJ2-1; 8 bases align to TRBD1. This CDR3 has 14 amino acids. CDR1 is LNHDA and CDR2 is SQIVND in the germline V gene (reference sequence). With V trimmed by 9 bases and J by 4 bases, 8 bases remained unmatched. CDR3 amino acids: CASSTGEIYNEQFF. The CDR3, as DNA: TGTGCCAGCTCGACAGGGGAAATTTACAATGAGCAGTTCTTC. Supplemented by reference TRBV19 and TRBJ2-1, the full variable domain reads DGGITQSPKYLFRKEGQNVTLSCEQNLNHDAMYWYRQDPGQGLRLIYYSQIVNDFQKGDIAEGYSVSREKKESFPLTVTSAQKNPTAFYLCASSTGEIYNEQFFGPGTRLTVL.

The rearrangement joins TRBV28 to TRBJ2-3; D possibly corresponds to TRBD2 (6 bases). CDR1 and CDR2 (germline): MDHEN, SYDVKM. Trimming stripped 7 bases from V and 6 bases from J, with 17 bases between. This CDR3 has 14 residues. The CDR3 here is CASIEGTRGDTQYF. CDR3 nucleotides: TGTGCCAGCATAGAGGGGACCCGGGGGGATACGCAGTATTTT.

This clone was seen a single time. The V gene is TRBV5-1, the J gene TRBJ1-6; D is ambiguous. The CDR3 consists of 14 residues. CDR1 SGHRS and CDR2 YFSETQ come from the germline V gene. The V and J ends lost 1 base and 14 bases respectively, with 16 bases between them. The CDR3 nucleotides are TGCGCCAGCAGCTTGTCTCTCCAGGAGGGCTCCCTCCACTTT. Protein product: CASSLSLQEGSLHF.

This clone has a handful of counts. The chain couples TRBV19 to TRBJ2-1; 11 bases align to TRBD2. Germline CDR1 is LNHDA and CDR2 is SQIVND (reference sequence). CDR3 size: 13 residues. The CDR3 spells CASGTSGYNEQFF. Here the CDR3 DNA reads TGTGCTTCCGGGACTAGCGGATACAATGAGCAGTTCTTC.

To note about this clone: Distinct nucleotide sequences in the sample also encode this CDR3. J is TRBJ2-2 and V is TRBV7-2; D possibly corresponds to TRBD1 (7 bases). The CDR3 length is 14 residues. Germline V CDR1 and CDR2: SGHTA, FQGNSA. Trimming stripped 5 bases from V and 5 bases from J, with 12 bases between. In nucleotides, the CDR3 is TGTGCCAGCAGCCCGACAGGGAGGACCGGGGAGCTGTTTTTT. Encoded protein: CASSPTGRTGELFF.

CDR3 in amino acids: CASTRTGASYEQYF. CDR3 coding DNA: TGTGCCAGTACACGGACAGGGGCTTCCTACGAGCAGTACTTC. V usage is TRBV19 and J usage is TRBJ2-7; 9 bases agree with TRBD1. Germline assignment: CDR1 LNHDA and CDR2 SQIVND (reference sequence). This CDR3 is 14 amino acids long. V lost 7 bases to trimming and J lost 1 base; unmatched junction nucleotides: 5.

This clone was picked up a small number of times. The rearrangement joins TRBV7-7 to TRBJ2-2, with D possibly matching TRBD1 (5 bases). The CDR3 runs to 15 residues. Germline loops: CDR1 SSHAT, CDR2 FNYEAQ (reference sequence). Trimming took off 1 base at V and 4 bases at J, with 10 bases between the two ends. Here the CDR3 DNA reads TGTGCCAGCAGCTTAGGACAGTGGAGCACCGGGGAGCTGTTTTTT. It is translated as CASSLGQWSTGELFF.

The chain combines TRBV10-3 with TRBJ2-5; 9 bases line up with TRBD1. V trimming: 3 bases; J trimming: 5 bases; junction bases outside the gene matches: 13. Germline lookup yields CDR1 ENHRY and CDR2 SYGVKD. The CDR3 extends over 17 amino acids. CDR3 sequence reads: CAISDPLRDRVWETQYF. CDR3 DNA: TGTGCCATCAGTGACCCGCTCCGGGACAGGGTGTGGGAGACCCAGTACTTC.

This chain links TRBV18 with TRBJ1-2, with no clear D. Germline loops: CDR1 KGHSH, CDR2 LQKENI. V was trimmed by 3 bases and J by 2 bases, leaving 7 bases between them. The CDR3 extends over 13 amino acids. Here the CDR3 DNA reads TGTGCCAGCTCACCCCCAGAAAACTATGGCTACACCTTC. Its protein product is CASSPPENYGYTF.

The CDR3 loop is CASSEWASGTSTDTQYF. CDR3 bases: TGCGCCAGCAGCGAATGGGCTAGCGGAACTAGCACAGATACGCAGTATTTT. The chain employs TRBV5-1 and TRBJ2-3, with 7 bases aligning to TRBD2. The CDR3 runs to 17 residues. Losses at the gene ends were 4 bases for V and 0 bases for J; bases not matched to a gene: 11. Germline assignment: CDR1 SGHRS and CDR2 YFSETQ.

J is TRBJ1-3 and V is TRBV11-2; perhaps TRBD1 as D (6 bases). The CDR3 is 14 amino acids. CDR1 and CDR2 from the germline V gene are SGHAT and FQNNGV. V was clipped by 7 bases and J by 3 bases, with 13 bases between them. Here the CDR3 DNA reads TGTGCCAGCAACTTCAGGGGTTTTGGAAACACCATATATTTT. Translated: CASNFRGFGNTIYF.

The chain is built from TRBV5-4 and TRBJ1-5, with TRBD1 identical over 8 bases. V lost 4 bases and J lost 6; bases outside the gene matches: 6. The CDR3 spans 14 residues. Germline lookup yields CDR1 SGHNT and CDR2 YYREEE (reference sequence). The DNA of the CDR3 is TGTGCCAGCAGCGCAGGGGGCGCGGGTCAGCCCCAGCATTTT. It specifies CASSAGGAGQPQHF.

The table lists this clone with a few counts. This chain uses TRBV6-5 with TRBJ1-2; 10 bases match TRBD1. The J segment lost 7 bases and the V segment lost 7 bases, leaving 9 bases of the junction unmatched. In germline, CDR1 is MNHEY, CDR2 SVGAGI. This CDR3 region has 14 residues. The CDR3 is CASKGQGTHGGYTF. The DNA for the CDR3 is TGTGCCAGCAAGGGACAGGGGACTCACGGTGGCTACACCTTC.

The rearrangement joins TRBV11-2 to TRBJ2-3, with 9 positions matching TRBD1. This CDR3 spans 15 amino acids. Germline assignment: CDR1 SGHAT and CDR2 FQNNGV. V was pared by 4 bases and J by 1 base, with 3 bases of the junction left unmatched. The CDR3 sequence: CASSSWTGGTDTQYF. CDR3 in DNA: TGTGCCAGCAGCTCCTGGACAGGGGGCACAGATACGCAGTATTTT.